The 17 T cell receptor beta chains below were found in one sample sequenced in a study of CD8+CD57+ T cells in acquired aplastic anemia. Patients chosen for sequencing had CD8+CD57+ cells that had expanded, as shown by flow cytometry. The use of genomic DNA as template underpinned the TCR beta VDJ and CDR3 profiling. MiXCR, applied by TCRdb to the reads, yields one record per CDR3 protein. The sample yields around 130,000 distinct CDR3 sequences, about 50% seen once. The sample taken for sequencing was sorted CD4+, CD8+, or CD8+CD57+ T cells (not recorded which) from PBMCs. All receptors derive from a human donor with aplastic anemia.

The chain is built from TRBV25-1 and TRBJ2-7, with TRBD2 matching 10 bases. The length of the CDR3 is 16 residues. J lost 2 bases, V lost 5 bases, and 9 bases had no gene match. Germline CDR1 is MGHDK and CDR2 is SYGVNS. Written as DNA, the CDR3 is TGTGCCAGCAGTCCAATATTAGCGGGGGGCCCCTACGAGCAGTACTTC. Residues: CASSPILAGGPYEQYF.

This clonotype was detected ten times or more. The V call is TRBV5-1, the J call TRBJ1-2; D is ambiguous. Trimming removed 1 base from V and 4 bases from J, with 14 bases in between. This CDR3 comprises 15 residues. Germline V CDR1 and CDR2: SGHRS, YFSETQ. The CDR3 nucleotides are TGCGCCAGCAGCTTGAGATCCGCTTCCGTCTATGGCTACACCTTC. Encoded protein: CASSLRSASVYGYTF.

This clonotype came up many times. The rearrangement uses TRBV20-1 and TRBJ1-4; D is uncertain. This CDR3 region has 14 residues. V shed 0 bases and J shed 7 bases, with 12 bases lying between them. Germline CDR1 DFQATT, CDR2 SNEGSKA (reference sequence). This CDR3 is CSARDVGFAEKLFF. Written as DNA, the CDR3 is TGCAGTGCTAGAGATGTGGGTTTTGCTGAAAAACTGTTTTTT.

Only a few counts were recorded for this clonotype. V is TRBV24-1 and J is TRBJ2-7, with D hard to call. Germline V gene data show CDR1 as KGHDR and CDR2 as SFDVKD. V lost 0 bases to trimming and J lost 4 bases, with 0 bases between them. The length of the CDR3 is 11 residues. For the CDR3, the DNA is TGTGCCACCAGTGATTTGTACGAGCAGTACTTC. Translated, it gives CATSDLYEQYF.

V is TRBV25-1 and J is TRBJ1-4; D ambiguous. CDR1 is MGHDK and CDR2 is SYGVNS in the germline V gene. Trimming took off 0 bases at V and 0 bases at J, with 8 bases between the two ends. The CDR3 is made up of 16 amino acids. This chain's CDR3 is CASSEYRQATNEKLFF. The CDR3 DNA follows: TGTGCCAGCAGTGAATATCGACAAGCAACTAATGAAAAACTGTTTTTT. Full variable domain (rest looked up from reference TRBV25-1 and TRBJ1-4): EADIYQTPRYLVIGTGKKITLECSQTMGHDKMYWYQQDPGMELHLIHYSYGVNSTEKGDLSSESTVSRIRTEHFPLTLESARPSHTSQYLCASSEYRQATNEKLFFGSGTQLSVL.

This clonotype was recorded only once. The CDR3 protein is CASRIQEVGYSPLHF. The CDR3 DNA follows: TGTGCCAGTAGAATCCAGGAGGTTGGGTACTCACCCCTCCACTTT. The chain employs TRBV19 and TRBJ1-6, with D unresolved. The CDR3 covers 15 residues. With 6 bases removed from V and 10 bases from J, the gap between germline ends came to 19 bases. Germline-derived CDR1 and CDR2 are LNHDA and SQIVND (reference sequence).

In this sample, this clonotype turned up once. V usage is TRBV7-9 and J usage is TRBJ1-3; no clear D. Looked up from germline, CDR1 is SEHNR and CDR2 is FQNEAQ (reference sequence). V was pared by 0 bases and J by 0 bases, with 6 bases between. This CDR3 has 15 amino acids. The CDR3 loop is CASSLAESSGNTIYF. The DNA for the CDR3 is TGTGCCAGCAGCTTAGCGGAAAGCTCTGGAAACACCATATATTTT.

In its sample, this clonotype was seen once. The chain joins TRBV19 to TRBJ1-2; D gene unclear. The CDR3 loop spans 12 amino acids. The germline gives CDR1 LNHDA, CDR2 SQIVND (reference sequence). V dropped 6 bases and J dropped 1 base, with 6 bases sitting between them. The CDR3 here is CASSQNNYGYTF. CDR3 bases: TGTGCCAGTAGCCAGAATAACTATGGCTACACCTTC.

The rearrangement joins TRBV7-6 to TRBJ1-2; 10 nucleotides align to TRBD1. The CDR3 extends over 15 amino acids. Germline loops: CDR1 SGHVS, CDR2 FNYEAQ. V lost 5 bases to trimming and J lost 7 bases; unmatched junction nucleotides: 10. CDR3 DNA sequence: TGTGCCAGCAGCCCCGAGGAGACAGGGGGCGTTGGCTACACCTTC. Its translation: CASSPEETGGVGYTF.

V and J are TRBV15 and TRBJ2-7; D gene ambiguous. Trimming stripped 4 bases from V and 9 bases from J, with 7 bases between. The CDR3 runs to 10 residues. Germline V CDR1 and CDR2: LNHNV, YYDKDF (reference sequence). CDR3 coding DNA: TGTGCCACCAGCAAACACGGGCAGTACTTC. Translated, it gives CATSKHGQYF.

CDR3 region: CASSEYHSPLHF. CDR3 nucleotides: TGTGCCAGCAGTGAATATCACTCACCCCTCCACTTT. The gene calls are TRBV25-1 and TRBJ1-6, with D unclear. This CDR3 spans 12 amino acids. Germline V CDR1 and CDR2: MGHDK, SYGVNS. V was pared by 0 bases and J by 10 bases, with 4 bases between. Using reference TRBV25-1 and TRBJ1-6 for the parts outside the CDR3, the full variable domain is EADIYQTPRYLVIGTGKKITLECSQTMGHDKMYWYQQDPGMELHLIHYSYGVNSTEKGDLSSESTVSRIRTEHFPLTLESARPSHTSQYLCASSEYHSPLHFGNGTRLTVT.

This clonotype was counted many times. The V gene is TRBV9, the J gene TRBJ2-3; 12 positions match TRBD2. V dropped 3 bases and J dropped 3; count of bases not matched to a gene: 2. The CDR3 totals 15 residues. The germline CDR1 and CDR2 sequences are SGDLS and YYNGEE. CDR3 region: CASSASGGATDTQYF. DNA for the CDR3: TGTGCCAGCAGCGCTAGCGGGGGGGCAACAGATACGCAGTATTTT. Full variable domain (outside the CDR3, taken from reference TRBV9 and TRBJ2-3): DSGVTQTPKHLITATGQRVTLRCSPRSGDLSVYWYQQSLDQGLQFLIQYYNGEERAKGNILERFSAQQFPDLHSELNLSSLELGDSALYFCASSASGGATDTQYFGPGTRLTVL.

Worth noting for this clonotype: At one of its ends the junction is not consistent with the germline gene, which may arise from a read error. V and J are TRBV7-7 and TRBJ2-3; no clear D gene. The germline V gene has CDR1 SSHAT and CDR2 FNYEAQ (reference sequence). CDR3 length: 13 amino acids. CDR3 coding DNA: TGTGCTAGCAGCTTAGGTTGGGTAGATACGCAGTATTTT. It encodes CASSLGWVDTQYF.

V and J are TRBV2 and TRBJ2-7; a possible D gene is TRBD2 (5 bases). CDR1 is SNHLY and CDR2 is FYNNEI in the germline V gene. This CDR3 contains 15 residues. The V and J ends lost 4 bases and 4 bases respectively, with 17 bases between them. Here the CDR3 reads CASSVAVLVPYEQYF. CDR3 sequence (DNA): TGTGCCAGCAGTGTGGCAGTACTAGTACCTTACGAGCAGTACTTC.

V gene TRBV19 combines with J gene TRBJ1-2; 7 bases align to TRBD1. V trimming: 7 bases; J trimming: 4 bases; junction bases outside the gene matches: 12. Germline CDR1 and CDR2: LNHDA and SQIVND (reference sequence). CDR3 length equals 15 residues. This chain's CDR3 is CASNLGTVVPYGYTF. CDR3 nucleotides: TGTGCCAGTAACCTCGGGACAGTAGTTCCCTATGGCTACACCTTC.

The gene calls are TRBV10-3 and TRBJ1-1; D gene ambiguous. Germline V gene sequence: CDR1 ENHRY, CDR2 SYGVKD. The CDR3 runs 14 residues. V lost 3 bases and J 0 bases, leaving 8 bases between the germline ends. For the CDR3, the DNA is TGTGCCATCAGTGATTGGGGAATGAACACTGAAGCTTTCTTT. Translated, it gives CAISDWGMNTEAFF.

The V call is TRBV7-7, the J call TRBJ2-1, with TRBD2 matching over 9 bases. CDR1 is SSHAT, CDR2 FNYEAQ, per germline (reference sequence). The length of the CDR3 is 14 residues. The CDR3 loop is CARESGGIYNEQFF. CDR3 sequence (DNA): TGTGCTAGAGAAAGCGGGGGGATTTACAATGAGCAGTTCTTC.